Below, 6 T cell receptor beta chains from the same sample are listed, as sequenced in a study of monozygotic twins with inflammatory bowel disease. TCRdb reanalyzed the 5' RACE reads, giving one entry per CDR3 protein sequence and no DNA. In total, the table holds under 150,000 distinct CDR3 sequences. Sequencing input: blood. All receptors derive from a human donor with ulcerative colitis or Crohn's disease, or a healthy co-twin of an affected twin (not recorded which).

The CDR3: CASSLGPGISTDTQYF. The chain employs TRBV5-4 and TRBJ2-3; TCRdb indicates TRBD1, and absent DNA this call remains unverified. Germline values: CDR1 SGHNT, CDR2 YYREEE (reference sequence). This CDR3 is built from 16 residues.

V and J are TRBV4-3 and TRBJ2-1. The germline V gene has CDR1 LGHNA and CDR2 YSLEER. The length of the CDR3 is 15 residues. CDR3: CASSHGRFGREEQFF.

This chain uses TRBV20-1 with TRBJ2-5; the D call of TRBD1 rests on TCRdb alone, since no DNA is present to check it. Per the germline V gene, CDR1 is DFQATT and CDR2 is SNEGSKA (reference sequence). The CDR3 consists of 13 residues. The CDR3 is CSATSGGRETQYF.

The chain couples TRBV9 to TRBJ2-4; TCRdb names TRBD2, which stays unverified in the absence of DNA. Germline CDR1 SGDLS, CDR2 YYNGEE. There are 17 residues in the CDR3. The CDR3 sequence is CASSVEGPSGTKNIQYF.

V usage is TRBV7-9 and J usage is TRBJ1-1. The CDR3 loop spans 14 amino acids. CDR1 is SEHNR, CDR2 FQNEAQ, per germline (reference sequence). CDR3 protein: CASSLWRRGTEAFF.

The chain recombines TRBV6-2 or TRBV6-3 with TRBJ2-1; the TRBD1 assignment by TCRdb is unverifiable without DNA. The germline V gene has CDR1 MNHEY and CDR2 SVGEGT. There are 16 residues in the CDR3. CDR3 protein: CASSSGDRGPYNEQFF.